This entry describes one T cell receptor beta chain. Its cognate antigen is unknown. This record comes from a study of cytotoxic CD8 clonotypes in ibrutinib-treated CLL. The study's findings and limits: Progressing and sustained-remission patients had different sampling times.

Sequenced by immunoSEQ multiplex PCR; TCRdb stores in-frame clones only, minus some. The table records 40,000 or so clones, approximately 45% of them present only once. The source is a human donor with chronic lymphocytic leukemia. Material: PBMCs, obtained before ibrutinib treatment.

In DNA, the CDR3 is TGTGCCAGCAGTGGACAGGGTGAAAAACTGTTTTTT. Translating it yields CASSGQGEKLFF. V usage is TRBV6-1 and J usage is TRBJ1-4; 7 positions agree with TRBD1. The CDR3 runs to 12 residues. Germline trimming cut 4 bases from V and 7 bases from J; bases unmatched to any gene: 0. The germline CDR1 and CDR2 sequences are MNHNS and SASEGT.